Shown below are 19 T cell receptor beta chains from a single sample sequenced in a study of OX40 agonist ivuxolimab in advanced cancers. Sequenced by immunoSEQ multiplex PCR; TCRdb stores in-frame clones only, minus some. The data hold 70,000 to 75,000 clones, with 86% observed a single time. This material consisted of CD4+ or CD8+ T cells sorted from blood, taken in a trial of the OX40 agonist ivuxolimab. The receptors originated from an adult with an advanced solid tumor such as melanoma, head and neck, liver or kidney cancer.

The count of this clone is one. The rearrangement links TRBV4-3 to TRBJ2-3; possibly TRBD1 for D (6 bases). CDR3 size: 16 residues. Germline CDR1 is LGHNA and CDR2 is YSLEER. V was cut by 2 bases and J by 2 bases, with 14 bases left in between. The CDR3 sequence: CASSQQLQGLTDTQYF. CDR3 sequence (DNA): TGCGCCAGCAGCCAACAATTACAGGGTCTCACAGATACGCAGTATTTT.

The chain uses TRBV4-3 and TRBJ2-7; TRBD2 might be the D (5 bases). Germline V gives CDR1 LGHNA, CDR2 YSLEER. Trimming took 1 base from V and 7 from J, leaving 11 bases between them. CDR3 length: 13 residues. The CDR3 reads CASSQGRRQEQYF. DNA for the CDR3: TGCGCCAGCAGCCAAGGTAGGAGGCAAGAGCAGTACTTC.

This clone was detected only once. The CDR3 loop reads CASSKAINRMDTEAFF. The CDR3 DNA is TGTGCCAGCAGCAAAGCAATAAACAGGATGGACACTGAAGCTTTCTTT. The chain uses TRBV21-1 and TRBJ1-1; the table's TRBD1 call for D was not verified on the DNA. TRBV21-1 counts as a pseudogene. CDR3 size: 16 residues.

The chain uses TRBV30 and TRBJ1-1; D call uncertain. V lost 2 bases to trimming and J lost 11 bases, with 9 bases between them. Germline V gene sequence: CDR1 GTSNPN, CDR2 SVGIG (reference sequence). This CDR3 is built from 10 residues. CDR3 nucleotides: TGTGCCTGGAGTAGGGAACGGGCTTTCTTT. It encodes CAWSRERAFF.

In this sample, this clone turned up once. The chain links TRBV5-4 to TRBJ2-3; D is undetermined. Germline CDR1 reads SGHNT; CDR2 reads YYREEE (reference sequence). This CDR3 region has 13 residues. V gave up 2 bases and J gave up 3 bases, with 7 bases separating them. CDR3 sequence reads: CASSLPPTDTQYF. CDR3 in DNA: TGTGCCAGCAGCTTACCTCCAACAGATACGCAGTATTTT.

The chain links TRBV12-1 to TRBJ2-5; the DNA was not used to check the table's D call, TRBD2. TRBV12-1 counts as a pseudogene. The CDR3 contains 13 residues. DNA of the CDR3: TGTGCCAGCAGCTTTGATCTACAAGAGACCCAGTACTTC. Residues: CASSFDLQETQYF.

V gene TRBV19 combines with J gene TRBJ1-2; D is unresolved. Per germline, CDR1 LNHDA and CDR2 SQIVND (reference sequence). The V end lost 6 bases, the J end lost 4 bases, and 18 bases lay between the germline ends. The CDR3 contains 15 residues. This CDR3 is CASRGRNSFAYGYTF. The CDR3 region has the DNA TGTGCCAGTAGAGGACGGAATTCCTTTGCCTATGGCTACACCTTC. Together with reference TRBV19 and TRBJ1-2, the CDR3 gives the full variable domain: DGGITQSPKYLFRKEGQNVTLSCEQNLNHDAMYWYRQDPGQGLRLIYYSQIVNDFQKGDIAEGYSVSREKKESFPLTVTSAQKNPTAFYLCASRGRNSFAYGYTFGSGTRLTVV.

The chain combines TRBV18 with TRBJ2-2, with D hard to call. CDR1 is KGHSH, CDR2 LQKENI, per germline. V was clipped by 5 bases and J by 8 bases, with 6 bases between them. The CDR3 sequence is 11 residues long. CDR3 in DNA: TGTGCCAGCTCATCTCGAGGGGAGCTGTTTTTT. Residues: CASSSRGELFF. The complete variable domain, with remaining parts taken from reference TRBV18 and TRBJ2-2, reads NAGVMQNPRHLVRRRGQEARLRCSPMKGHSHVYWYRQLPEEGLKFMVYLQKENIIDESGMPKERFSAEFPKEGPSILRIQQVVRGDSAAYFCASSSRGELFFGEGSRLTVL.

J is TRBJ2-5 and V is TRBV5-1, with D tentatively TRBD2 (7 bases). Germline values: CDR1 SGHRS, CDR2 YFSETQ. The CDR3 consists of 14 residues. V was shortened by 2 bases and J by 6 bases, with 14 bases between the two germline ends. Written as DNA, the CDR3 is TGCGCCAGCAGCTTTGGGGGGGCACAAAAGACCCAGTACTTC. It encodes CASSFGGAQKTQYF. Full variable domain (rest looked up from reference TRBV5-1 and TRBJ2-5): KAGVTQTPRYLIKTRGQQVTLSCSPISGHRSVSWYQQTPGQGLQFLFEYFSETQRNKGNFPGRFSGRQFSNSRSEMNVSTLELGDSALYLCASSFGGAQKTQYFGPGTRLLVL.

The chain joins TRBV19 to TRBJ2-6; 7 bases map to TRBD1. The J segment lost 7 bases and the V segment lost 7 bases, leaving 7 bases of the junction unmatched. Germline CDR1 LNHDA, CDR2 SQIVND (reference sequence). This CDR3 contains 14 residues. CDR3 DNA: TGTGCCAGTACTCGACAGGGAGAAGCCAACGTCCTGACTTTC. This codes for CASTRQGEANVLTF.

The DNA of the CDR3 is TGTGCCAGCAGCCGACAGACAGGGGGCAGGGAGACCCAGTACTTC. It translates to CASSRQTGGRETQYF. This chain uses TRBV28 with TRBJ2-5; 10 bases agree with TRBD1. The CDR3 length is 15 residues. Germline values: CDR1 MDHEN, CDR2 SYDVKM. The V gene end was trimmed by 6 bases and the J gene end by 5 bases; junction bases not matched to a gene: 9.

The genes are TRBV4-3 and TRBJ2-3; 7 nucleotides line up with TRBD2. The CDR3 length is 17 residues. V dropped 4 bases and J dropped 2; count of bases not matched to a gene: 12. Germline V gives CDR1 LGHNA, CDR2 YSLEER. Here the CDR3 reads CASSPKASGTTTDTQYF. The CDR3 DNA reads as TGCGCCAGCAGCCCGAAGGCTAGCGGTACAACCACAGATACGCAGTATTTT.

This rearrangement joins TRBV9 to TRBJ1-4; D call uncertain. CDR1 and CDR2 from the germline V gene are SGDLS and YYNGEE. This CDR3 is built from 15 residues. V dropped 4 bases and J dropped 6 bases, with 16 bases sitting between them. The CDR3 coding sequence is TGTGCCAGCAGCCGTACGGGAGCTAACGATGAAAAACTGTTTTTT. Translation: CASSRTGANDEKLFF.

The J gene is TRBJ1-2, the V gene TRBV10-3; D gene unclear. CDR1 ENHRY and CDR2 SYGVKD come from the germline V gene. This CDR3 comprises 12 residues. Trimming left V 4 bases short and J 6 bases short, with 9 bases between. The CDR3 loop is CAISVKGDGYTF. The CDR3 DNA reads TGTGCCATCAGTGTAAAGGGTGATGGCTACACCTTC.

A few counts support this clone. The chain combines TRBV27 with TRBJ2-1; 12 bases map to TRBD2. The ends lost 3 bases at V and 8 bases at J; junction bases unmatched: 8. Germline CDR1 is MNHEY and CDR2 is SMNVEV (reference sequence). The length of the CDR3 is 16 residues. The CDR3 DNA is TGTGCCAGCAGTTTTGGTGCTAGCGGGGGGGAGGATGAGCAGTTCTTC. Translation gives CASSFGASGGEDEQFF.

This chain connects TRBV29-1 to TRBJ1-2, with D maybe TRBD1 (5 bases). The CDR3 totals 12 residues. V was cut by 4 bases and J by 8 bases, with 14 bases left in between. The germline V gene encodes CDR1 SQVTM and CDR2 ANQGSEA. CDR3: CSVGGGLLGYTF. CDR3 bases: TGCAGCGTTGGCGGGGGACTCTTAGGCTACACCTTC.

The chain recombines TRBV19 with TRBJ2-3; D might be TRBD2 (6 bases). The V end lost 2 bases, the J end lost 2 bases, and 11 bases lay between the germline ends. Germline V gives CDR1 LNHDA, CDR2 SQIVND (reference sequence). There are 15 residues in the CDR3. In nucleotides, the CDR3 is TGTGCCAGTAGTATACGGGGGAGTCCCACAGATACGCAGTATTTT. Its protein is CASSIRGSPTDTQYF.

V and J are TRBV11-2 and TRBJ2-1; TRBD2 matches 9 bases. Losses at the gene ends were 3 bases for V and 7 bases for J; bases not matched to a gene: 4. CDR1 is SGHAT and CDR2 is FQNNGV in the germline V gene. CDR3 size: 14 residues. The CDR3 DNA is TGTGCCAGCAGCTTCGGCGGGAGGGGTAATGAGCAGTTCTTC. Its translation is CASSFGGRGNEQFF.

This clone was detected a few times. V is TRBV2 and J is TRBJ1-1; no reliable D call. Trimming stripped 7 bases from V and 0 bases from J, with 9 bases between. The germline V gene has CDR1 SNHLY and CDR2 FYNNEI. This CDR3 contains 13 residues. This CDR3 is CASNPTVNTEAFF. The CDR3 bases are TGTGCCAGCAACCCAACAGTGAACACTGAAGCTTTCTTT.